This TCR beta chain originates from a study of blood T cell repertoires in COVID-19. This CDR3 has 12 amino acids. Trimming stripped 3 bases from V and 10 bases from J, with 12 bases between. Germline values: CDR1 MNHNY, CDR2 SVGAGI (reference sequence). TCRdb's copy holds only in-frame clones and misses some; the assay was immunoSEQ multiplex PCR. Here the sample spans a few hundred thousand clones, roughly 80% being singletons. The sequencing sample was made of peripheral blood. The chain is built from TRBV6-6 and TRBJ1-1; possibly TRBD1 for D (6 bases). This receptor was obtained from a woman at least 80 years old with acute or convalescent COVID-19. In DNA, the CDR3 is TGTGCCAGCAGTTATTCAGGGGAAGGAGCTTTCTTT. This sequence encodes CASSYSGEGAFF.